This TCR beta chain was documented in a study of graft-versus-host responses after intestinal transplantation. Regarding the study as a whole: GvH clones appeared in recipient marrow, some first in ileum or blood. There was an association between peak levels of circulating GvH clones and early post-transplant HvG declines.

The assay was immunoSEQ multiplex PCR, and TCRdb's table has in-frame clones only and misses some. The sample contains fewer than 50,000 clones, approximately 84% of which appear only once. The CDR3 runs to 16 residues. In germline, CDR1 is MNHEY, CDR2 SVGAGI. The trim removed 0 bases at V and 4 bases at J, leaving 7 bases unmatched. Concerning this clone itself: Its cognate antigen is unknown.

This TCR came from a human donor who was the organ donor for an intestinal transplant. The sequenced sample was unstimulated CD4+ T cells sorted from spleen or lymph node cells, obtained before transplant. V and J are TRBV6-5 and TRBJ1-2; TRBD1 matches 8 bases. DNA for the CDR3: TGTGCCAGCAGTTACTCAGGCCTTGGGACAGGCTATGGCTACACCTTC. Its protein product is CASSYSGLGTGYGYTF.